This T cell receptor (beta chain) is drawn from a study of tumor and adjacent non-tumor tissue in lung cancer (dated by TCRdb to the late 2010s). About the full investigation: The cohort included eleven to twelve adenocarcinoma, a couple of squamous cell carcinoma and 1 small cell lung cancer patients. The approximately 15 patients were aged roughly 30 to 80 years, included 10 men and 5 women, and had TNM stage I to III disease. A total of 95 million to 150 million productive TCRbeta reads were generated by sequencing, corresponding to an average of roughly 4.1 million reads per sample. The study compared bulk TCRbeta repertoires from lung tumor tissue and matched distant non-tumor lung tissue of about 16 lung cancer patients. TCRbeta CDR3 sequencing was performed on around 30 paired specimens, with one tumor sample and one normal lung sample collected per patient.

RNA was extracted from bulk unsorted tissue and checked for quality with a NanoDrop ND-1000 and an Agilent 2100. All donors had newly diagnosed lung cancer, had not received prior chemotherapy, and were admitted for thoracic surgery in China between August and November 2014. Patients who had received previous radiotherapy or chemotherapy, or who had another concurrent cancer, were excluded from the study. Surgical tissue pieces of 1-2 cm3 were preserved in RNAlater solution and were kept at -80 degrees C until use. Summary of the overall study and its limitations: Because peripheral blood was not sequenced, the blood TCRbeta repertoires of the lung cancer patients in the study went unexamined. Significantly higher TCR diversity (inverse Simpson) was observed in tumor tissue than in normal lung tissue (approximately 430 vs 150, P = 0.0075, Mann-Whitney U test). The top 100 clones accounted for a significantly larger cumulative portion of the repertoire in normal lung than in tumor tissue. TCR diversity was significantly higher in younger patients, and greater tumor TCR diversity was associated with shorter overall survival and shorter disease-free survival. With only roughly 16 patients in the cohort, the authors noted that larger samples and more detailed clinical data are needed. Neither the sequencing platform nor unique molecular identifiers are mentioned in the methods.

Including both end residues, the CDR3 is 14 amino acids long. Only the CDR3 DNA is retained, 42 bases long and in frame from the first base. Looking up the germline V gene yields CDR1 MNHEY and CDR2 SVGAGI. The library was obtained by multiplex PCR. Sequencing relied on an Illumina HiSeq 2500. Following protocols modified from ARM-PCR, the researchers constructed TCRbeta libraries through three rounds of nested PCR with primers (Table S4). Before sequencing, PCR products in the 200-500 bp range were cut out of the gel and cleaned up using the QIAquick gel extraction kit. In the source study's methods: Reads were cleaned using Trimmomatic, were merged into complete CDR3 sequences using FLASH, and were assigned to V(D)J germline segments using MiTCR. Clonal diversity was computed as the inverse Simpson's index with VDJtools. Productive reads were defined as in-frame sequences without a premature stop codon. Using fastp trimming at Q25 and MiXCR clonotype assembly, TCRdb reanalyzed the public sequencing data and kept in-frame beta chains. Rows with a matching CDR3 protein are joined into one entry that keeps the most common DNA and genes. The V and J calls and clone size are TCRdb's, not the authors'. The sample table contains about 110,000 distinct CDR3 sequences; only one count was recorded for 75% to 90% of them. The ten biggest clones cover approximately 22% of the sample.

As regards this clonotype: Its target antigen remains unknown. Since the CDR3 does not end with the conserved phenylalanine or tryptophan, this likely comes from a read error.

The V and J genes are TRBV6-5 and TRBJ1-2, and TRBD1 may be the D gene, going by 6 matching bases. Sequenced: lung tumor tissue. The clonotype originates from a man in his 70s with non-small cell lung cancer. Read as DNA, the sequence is TGTGCTAGCAGTTACTTGGGACAAGGGTATGGCTACACCTCC. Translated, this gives CASSYLGQGYGYTS.